These 32 T cell receptor beta chains originate from one sample sequenced in a study of identical twins. One entry per CDR3 protein, called by TCRdb with MiXCR from the 5' RACE reads. The data show approximately 590,000 distinct CDR3 sequences, 9.6% seen once. The same sample was also used in a study of yellow fever vaccine responses in identical twins.

The sample comprised PBMCs. The receptors come from a woman aged 18-29 years in good health.

The chain joins TRBV15 to TRBJ2-1; tentatively, D is TRBD1 (5 bases). Germline values: CDR1 LNHNV, CDR2 YYDKDF (reference sequence). Trimming shortened V by 0 bases and J by 8 bases, and 8 bases separated the two germline ends. The CDR3 is 13 residues long. DNA of the CDR3: TGTGCCACCAGCAGAGATCGGACACATGAGCAGTTCTTC. Encoded protein: CATSRDRTHEQFF.

This clonotype came up a few times. The chain couples TRBV2 to TRBJ2-1; D is uncertain. With 3 bases removed from V and 9 bases from J, the gap between germline ends came to 9 bases. The CDR3 is made up of 12 amino acids. From germline, CDR1 is SNHLY and CDR2 FYNNEI. CDR3 in DNA: TGTGCCAGCAGTGAGAACCATCCTGAGCAGTTCTTC. Protein product: CASSENHPEQFF.

This clonotype has at least ten counts. This rearrangement joins TRBV6-4 to TRBJ2-6; the D gene is possibly TRBD1 (6 bases). Trimming removed 3 bases at V and 4 bases at J, with 13 bases between. Per germline, CDR1 MRHNA and CDR2 SNTAGT. The CDR3 is made up of 16 amino acids. The CDR3 spells CASSEGTLGGANVLTF. CDR3 DNA: TGTGCCAGCAGTGAGGGGACATTGGGAGGGGCCAACGTCCTGACTTTC.

This clonotype was seen repeatedly, ten times or more. The chain recombines TRBV11-2 with TRBJ2-3; D unclear. V was cut by 5 bases and J by 2 bases, with 8 bases left in between. In germline, CDR1 is SGHAT, CDR2 FQNNGV. This CDR3 spans 13 amino acids. The chain's CDR3 is CASSVLHTDTQYF. In nucleotides, the CDR3 is TGTGCCAGCAGCGTGCTCCACACAGATACGCAGTATTTT.

This clonotype was recorded a few times. The V call is TRBV10-3, the J call TRBJ2-3; 12 positions agree with TRBD2. J lost 2 bases, V lost 3 bases, and 3 bases had no gene match. Per the germline V gene, CDR1 is ENHRY and CDR2 is SYGVKD. The length of the CDR3 is 16 residues. CDR3 amino acids: CAISERTSGVTDTQYF. The CDR3 region has the DNA TGTGCCATCAGTGAACGGACTAGCGGGGTCACAGATACGCAGTATTTT.

On this clonotype: The junction differs from germline at one of its ends, possibly a read error. CDR3 nucleotide sequence: TGCAGTGCTAGAGATGACAGCCACGAGCAGAACTTC. As protein: CSARDDSHEQNF. V is TRBV20-1 and J is TRBJ2-7, with D possibly matching TRBD1 (5 bases). Germline V lookup: CDR1 DFQATT, CDR2 SNEGSKA (reference sequence). The CDR3 sequence is 12 residues long.

This clonotype showed up many times. The chain employs TRBV6-2 or TRBV6-3 and TRBJ2-1; 9 bases agree with TRBD2. Germline CDR1 and CDR2: MNHEY and SVGEGT. This CDR3 contains 15 residues. V trimming: 4 bases; J trimming: 8 bases; junction bases outside the gene matches: 9. Written as DNA, the CDR3 is TGTGCCAGCAGTTCAAAGACTAGCGGCGGCCATGAGCAGTTCTTC. This translates into CASSSKTSGGHEQFF.

J is TRBJ2-6 and V is TRBV11-2; D remains unclear. Germline CDR1 SGHAT, CDR2 FQNNGV. This CDR3 region has 13 residues. V was pared by 5 bases and J by 4 bases, with 6 bases between. The CDR3 DNA sequence: TGTGCCAGCAGCCCCTTGGGGGCCAACGTCCTGACTTTC. The encoded protein is CASSPLGANVLTF.

CDR3 region: CSVVGGNDGYTF. In DNA, the CDR3 is TGCAGCGTTGTCGGCGGAAATGATGGCTACACCTTC. The chain joins TRBV29-1 to TRBJ1-2; D gene unclear. Germline lookup yields CDR1 SQVTM and CDR2 ANQGSEA. Trimming removed 4 bases from V and 6 bases from J, with 12 bases in between. The CDR3 spans 12 residues.

This clonotype has more than one count but fewer than ten. The J gene is TRBJ2-7, the V gene TRBV12-3 or TRBV12-4, with a weak D call TRBD2 (6 bases). Deletions cut 3 bases from V and 1 base from J, with 13 bases between. The CDR3 runs to 15 residues. Here the CDR3 reads CASSLWRELSYEQYF. CDR3 nucleotides: TGTGCCAGCAGTTTGTGGAGGGAACTGTCCTACGAGCAGTACTTC.

This clonotype was detected only a few times. Here the CDR3 DNA reads TGTGCCAGCAGTTACGCAAATAGTGGTCTCTACGAGCAGTACTTC. This translates into CASSYANSGLYEQYF. V is TRBV6-5 and J is TRBJ2-7; D is unresolved. Germline V CDR1 and CDR2: MNHEY, SVGAGI. V was trimmed by 2 bases and J by 3 bases, leaving 14 bases between them. The CDR3 is 15 residues long.

The chain employs TRBV20-1 and TRBJ2-2; D possibly corresponds to TRBD2 (6 bases). The CDR3 covers 16 residues. Trimming took 6 bases from V and 0 from J, leaving 17 bases between them. CDR1 is DFQATT, CDR2 SNEGSKA, per germline (reference sequence). The CDR3 is CSARLRRGPNTGELFF. In nucleotides, the CDR3 is TGCAGTGCCCGATTGAGGAGGGGCCCGAACACCGGGGAGCTGTTTTTT.

This clonotype was seen only a few times. This rearrangement joins TRBV29-1 to TRBJ2-5, with a weak D call TRBD1 (5 bases). V was cut by 2 bases and J by 4 bases, with 14 bases left in between. The CDR3 contains 14 residues. Germline V gene lookup returns CDR1 SQVTM and CDR2 ANQGSEA. The CDR3 region has the DNA TGCAGCGTTGAAAAGACAGTGCTTGGAGAGACCCAGTACTTC. This codes for CSVEKTVLGETQYF. The variable domain in full, completed from reference TRBV29-1 and TRBJ2-5, reads SAVISQKPSRDICQRGTSLTIQCQVDSQVTMMFWYRQQPGQSLTLIATANQGSEATYESGFVIDKFPISRPNLTFSTLTVSNMSPEDSSIYLCSVEKTVLGETQYFGPGTRLLVL.

This clonotype has a count of ten or more. The chain carries TRBV5-6 and TRBJ1-2, with D possibly being TRBD1 (5 bases). The germline V and J ends were trimmed by 2 bases and 3 bases, with 8 bases remaining between them. CDR1 SGHDT and CDR2 YYEEEE come from the germline V gene. The CDR3 length is 13 residues. The CDR3 DNA reads as TGTGCCAGCAGCTTTCTGGGGGACTATGGCTACACCTTC. Amino acids: CASSFLGDYGYTF. The entire variable domain, with the rest obtained from reference TRBV5-6 and TRBJ1-2, is as follows: DAGVTQSPTHLIKTRGQQVTLRCSPKSGHDTVSWYQQALGQGPQFIFQYYEEEERQRGNFPDRFSGHQFPNYSSELNVNALLLGDSALYLCASSFLGDYGYTFGSGTRLTVV.

V usage is TRBV12-3 or TRBV12-4 and J usage is TRBJ2-7, with D perhaps given as TRBD1 or TRBD2 (7 bases each). The CDR3 sequence is 15 residues long. V was shortened by 8 bases and J by 2 bases, with 19 bases between the two germline ends. CDR3 sequence (DNA): TGTGCCAGCTCCCACGGGGGGACAGAGACCTACGAGCAGTACTTC. This translates into CASSHGGTETYEQYF.

In this sample, this clonotype turned up many times. This chain connects TRBV3-1 to TRBJ1-2; D not certain. Trimming took 1 base from V and 2 from J, leaving 8 bases between them. The germline V gene encodes CDR1 LGHDT and CDR2 YNNKEL (reference sequence). The CDR3 has 14 residues. CDR3 DNA sequence: TGTGCCAGCAGCCAAGTTGCCGGAAACTATGGCTACACCTTC. Protein product: CASSQVAGNYGYTF. The full variable domain, with the rest looked up from reference TRBV3-1 and TRBJ1-2, is DTAVSQTPKYLVTQMGNDKSIKCEQNLGHDTMYWYKQDSKKFLKIMFSYNNKELIINETVPNRFSPKSPDKAHLNLHINSLELGDSAVYFCASSQVAGNYGYTFGSGTRLTVV.

The V gene is TRBV12-3 or TRBV12-4, the J gene TRBJ1-1, with a possible D match to TRBD1 (6 bases). The CDR3 covers 14 residues. V was shortened by 1 base and J by 7 bases, with 13 bases between the two germline ends. CDR3 bases: TGTGCCAGCAGTTTAGTTGGGGGGCGCATTGAAGCTTTCTTT. Protein sequence: CASSLVGGRIEAFF.

Regarding this clonotype: A read error may explain this, as a much larger clone is one base away. The chain couples TRBV29-1 to TRBJ2-2; D remains unclear. V shed 4 bases and J shed 1 base, with 4 bases lying between them. Germline V lookup: CDR1 SQVTM, CDR2 ANQGSEA. The CDR3 has 12 residues. CDR3: CSVVENTGELFF. The CDR3 DNA reads as TGCAGCGTTGTAGAGAACACCGGGGAGCTGTTTTTT.

This clonotype was counted only a few times. The chain has TRBV20-1 and TRBJ1-1; D may be TRBD1 (5 bases). Germline values: CDR1 DFQATT, CDR2 SNEGSKA (reference sequence). The CDR3 is 13 residues long. Written as DNA, the CDR3 is TGCAGCCCCCTGAGTCAGGGCGGGACTGAAGCTTTCTTT. Protein sequence: CSPLSQGGTEAFF.

The genes are TRBV6-2 or TRBV6-3 and TRBJ1-5; possibly TRBD1 for D (5 bases). Trimming removed 4 bases at V and 0 bases at J, with 7 bases between. The CDR3 sequence is 14 residues long. Germline V lookup: CDR1 MNHEY, CDR2 SVGEGT. This CDR3 is CASSSQASNQPQHF. The CDR3 DNA reads TGTGCCAGCAGTTCACAGGCTAGCAATCAGCCCCAGCATTTT.

This clonotype was counted ten times or more. The chain couples TRBV20-1 to TRBJ2-1; 13 nucleotides line up with TRBD2. This CDR3 region has 16 residues. CDR1 and CDR2 (germline): DFQATT, SNEGSKA (reference sequence). Trimming at V came to 4 bases and at J to 1 base, leaving 4 bases not matched to a gene. CDR3 loop: CSAKPGLAGSYNEQFF. CDR3 coding DNA: TGCAGTGCTAAGCCGGGACTAGCGGGATCCTACAATGAGCAGTTCTTC.

The rearrangement joins TRBV20-1 to TRBJ1-6; D is unclear. V was cut by 0 bases and J by 0 bases, with 9 bases left in between. The V gene's germline CDR1 is DFQATT and CDR2 SNEGSKA (reference sequence). The CDR3 spans 16 residues. CDR3 sequence (DNA): TGCAGTGCTAGAGATCTGGCAGGCTCCTATAATTCACCCCTCCACTTT. Encoded protein: CSARDLAGSYNSPLHF.

This clonotype was picked up a small number of times. The V call is TRBV5-1, the J call TRBJ2-5, with a possible D match to TRBD2 (6 bases). There are 14 residues in the CDR3. The V end was cut by 5 bases, the J end by 2 bases, with 13 bases between. Per germline, CDR1 SGHRS and CDR2 YFSETQ. The CDR3 DNA reads as TGCGCCAGCAGACGCGCGGGGCAACAAGAGACCCAGTACTTC. Residues: CASRRAGQQETQYF.

The V and J genes are TRBV6-1 and TRBJ2-7; D possibly corresponds to TRBD2 (5 bases). Trimming removed 6 bases from V and 0 bases from J, with 12 bases in between. CDR3 length: 14 amino acids. Germline lookup yields CDR1 MNHNS and CDR2 SASEGT. The CDR3 DNA follows: TGTGCCAGCAGGACTAAGACCAGCTCCTACGAGCAGTACTTC. This codes for CASRTKTSSYEQYF.

This clonotype was seen more than once but under ten times. The genes are TRBV29-1 and TRBJ2-7, with 9 positions matching TRBD1. Unmatched junction bases numbered 3, after V lost 1 base and J lost 2 bases. CDR1 is SQVTM, CDR2 ANQGSEA, per germline. The length of the CDR3 is 14 residues. CDR3: CSVEGTGEAYEQYF. The CDR3 bases are TGCAGCGTTGAAGGGACAGGGGAAGCCTACGAGCAGTACTTC.

This chain links TRBV7-9 with TRBJ2-3; D is perhaps TRBD1 or TRBD2 (5 bases each). This CDR3 contains 15 residues. Germline-derived CDR1 and CDR2 are SEHNR and FQNEAQ (reference sequence). V was pared by 5 bases and J by 5 bases, with 17 bases between. The CDR3 sequence: CASSLERGLEDTQYF. For the CDR3, the DNA is TGTGCCAGCAGCCTTGAGAGGGGTTTGGAAGATACGCAGTATTTT.

This clonotype was detected once. A single base separates this from a much larger clone, so it may be a read error. The chain uses TRBV7-8 and TRBJ2-7, with D uncertain. V lost 2 bases, J lost 4 bases, and 15 bases lay in between. The germline CDR1 and CDR2 sequences are SGHVS and FQNEAQ. The CDR3 length is 15 residues. The CDR3 bases are TGTGCCAGCAGCTTATCCGAACTACGACCTTACGAGCAGTACTTC. Translation: CASSLSELRPYEQYF.

This clonotype turned up a few times. CDR3 DNA sequence: TGTGCCAGCAGTTCAAAAGGGACAGGATCAAATTCACCCCTCCACTTT. Protein product: CASSSKGTGSNSPLHF. The chain combines TRBV28 with TRBJ1-6; TRBD1 aligns across 8 bases. CDR1 is MDHEN, CDR2 SYDVKM, per germline. CDR3 length: 16 amino acids. After removal of 4 bases from V and 7 bases from J, the junction contained 9 bases not matched to a gene. Full variable domain (rest looked up from reference TRBV28 and TRBJ1-6): DVKVTQSSRYLVKRTGEKVFLECVQDMDHENMFWYRQDPGLGLRLIYFSYDVKMKEKGDIPEGYSVSREKKERFSLILESASTNQTSMYLCASSSKGTGSNSPLHFGNGTRLTVT.

This clonotype was seen many times. The chain uses TRBV6-2 or TRBV6-3 and TRBJ2-7; 10 bases line up with TRBD2. CDR1 is MNHEY and CDR2 is SVGEGT in the germline V gene. The CDR3 consists of 16 residues. Trimming cost V 4 bases and J 2 bases; bases outside gene matches: 8. Here the CDR3 reads CASSSPSSGSAYEQYF. Here the CDR3 DNA reads TGTGCCAGCAGTTCCCCTTCTAGCGGGAGTGCCTACGAGCAGTACTTC.

This clonotype showed up many times. This chain uses TRBV12-5 with TRBJ1-5; D is unresolved. Germline values: CDR1 LGHNT, CDR2 FRNRAP. This CDR3 contains 14 residues. Trimming stripped 5 bases from V and 5 bases from J, with 13 bases between. CDR3 coding DNA: TGTGCTAGTGGTAGGACCCTATGGGATCAGCCCCAGCATTTT. Amino acids: CASGRTLWDQPQHF.

This clonotype was observed many times. This chain joins TRBV9 and TRBJ2-7; D may be TRBD2 (5 bases). The V gene's germline CDR1 is SGDLS and CDR2 YYNGEE. The germline V and J ends were trimmed by 0 bases and 6 bases, with 10 bases remaining between them. The CDR3 totals 13 residues. The CDR3 nucleotides read TGTGCCAGCAGCGTAGAAGGAGCGGCCGAGCAGTACTTC. It encodes CASSVEGAAEQYF.

There are many counts of this clonotype. This chain joins TRBV29-1 and TRBJ2-2; tentative D call: TRBD1 (6 bases). V was pared by 6 bases and J by 3 bases, with 20 bases between. CDR1 is SQVTM and CDR2 is ANQGSEA in the germline V gene. This CDR3 region has 16 residues. CDR3 region: CSVLLLQGRDTGELFF. The CDR3 DNA reads TGCAGCGTCCTATTATTACAGGGAAGGGACACCGGGGAGCTGTTTTTT.